This TCR beta chain was recorded in a study of blood T cell repertoires in COVID-19. Study-level information: The samples span acute and convalescent COVID-19 from the United States, Italy and Spain. T cells, B-cell-depleted T cells, or PBMCs supplied cDNA or gDNA.

Authors' methods: It was from reference gene primer amplification that nucleated cell counts were estimated. Measured with immunoSEQ multiplex PCR; TCRdb has only the in-frame clones, and not every one. The V and J calls and the clone size are those of that table, but D and trimming were determined from the DNA. The sample comprises 150,000 or so clones, 75% to 90% of which are singletons, and 0.5% to 0.65% rests with the top ten. This receptor was obtained from a man between 60 and 75 years old with acute or convalescent COVID-19. Sequencing was performed on peripheral blood.

The chain's CDR3 is CASGLARQGAGNTIYF. The CDR3 DNA reads as TGTGCTAGTGGTTTGGCCCGTCAGGGGGCTGGAAACACCATATATTTT. This chain links TRBV12-5 with TRBJ1-3; 7 bases line up with TRBD1. The CDR3 is 16 residues long. The germline V gene encodes CDR1 LGHNT and CDR2 FRNRAP. Trimming took 1 base from V and 2 from J; bases not matched to a gene: 5.